The 3 T cell receptor beta chains listed next were all sequenced from one sample in a study of OX40 agonist ivuxolimab in advanced cancers. The data were produced by immunoSEQ multiplex PCR, yet TCRdb's version contains in-frame clones alone and is incomplete. The sample has about 60,000 clones, around 85% seen once. The source was CD4+ or CD8+ T cells sorted from blood, collected in a trial of the OX40 agonist ivuxolimab. These receptors were taken from an adult with an advanced solid tumor such as melanoma, head and neck, liver or kidney cancer.

The chain recombines TRBV19 with TRBJ2-7, with D unresolved. From germline, CDR1 is LNHDA and CDR2 SQIVND (reference sequence). Between the trimmed V and J ends, which lost 5 bases and 0 bases, there was a span of 8 bases. The CDR3 is 13 amino acids. The CDR3 bases are TGTGCCAGTAGTCTCTCCAGCTCCTACGAGCAGTACTTC. Its translation is CASSLSSSYEQYF.

This clone has a handful of counts. J is TRBJ1-5 and V is TRBV28; no firm D call. Germline values: CDR1 MDHEN, CDR2 SYDVKM. The CDR3 is 12 residues long. Trimming stripped 5 bases from V and 5 bases from J, with 7 bases between. CDR3 coding DNA: TGTGCCAGCAGTCCGGACCATCAGCCCCAGCATTTT. Encoded protein: CASSPDHQPQHF.

The chain combines TRBV27 with TRBJ1-2; 8 nucleotides agree with TRBD1. CDR3 length: 13 residues. V gave up 8 bases and J gave up 4 bases; unmatched junction bases: 6. The germline CDR1 and CDR2 sequences are MNHEY and SMNVEV (reference sequence). CDR3 protein: CASAQGAFYGYTF. As DNA, the CDR3 is TGTGCCAGCGCCCAGGGGGCTTTCTATGGCTACACCTTC.